Reported below is one T cell receptor (beta chain). What it binds is not known. The data originate from a study of vaccination effects on CD4 cells after COVID-19. Study details: Participants completed two doses of the BNT162b2 or mRNA-1273 vaccine. Two million PBMC per well received approximately 10 IU/ml IL-2 and around 11 ug/ml peptides in culture.

Profiled with immunoSEQ multiplex PCR; TCRdb holds only in-frame clones, not every one. The table shows some 36,000 clones, with about 65% occurring only once. Subsequent to a culture period of under 11 days, CD4+ T cells were isolated. Study-level findings and limits: Clones induced by infection and by vaccine showed marked clonal contraction late after vaccination.

This CDR3 comprises 15 residues. Between the trimmed V and J ends, which lost 5 bases and 1 base, there was a span of 18 bases. Per germline, CDR1 SQVTM and CDR2 ANQGSEA. This TCR was recovered from a human donor who received a COVID-19 vaccine. This specimen was CD4+ T cells from PBMCs cultured without peptide, taken before COVID-19 vaccination. The chain combines TRBV29-1 with TRBJ2-7; D call uncertain. This chain's CDR3 is CSVLKLRQRSYEQYF. DNA for the CDR3: TGCAGCGTTTTAAAATTGAGACAAAGGTCCTACGAGCAGTACTTC.